These T cell receptor beta chains were read from a single sample in a study of shared clonotypes between healthy human individuals. The repertoire was sequenced with immunoSEQ multiplex PCR; TCRdb's copy has only in-frame clones and lacks some. The table includes fewer than 600,000 clones, 70% to 80% detected once. Input material: PBMCs. The receptors shown here come from a woman between 40 and 50 years old in good health. Some clones in this sample may be carry-over from other donors' samples. Each CDR3 is given with its conserved first and last residue. A D gene is named only where the DNA matches it firmly. Clone size is not always given. Where it is, it says once, few, many or a class for expanded clones.

cdr3_aa: CASSSGLAGLTTGELFF
cdr3_nt: TGTGCCAGCAGCTCCGGACTAGCGGGACTAACTACCGGGGAGCTGTTTTTT
v_call: TRBV11-2
d_call: TRBD2
j_call: TRBJ2-2
clone_size: NA
cdr3_length: 17

cdr3_aa: CAWSVVRGAEAFF
cdr3_nt: TGTGCCTGGAGTGTAGTCCGAGGCGCTGAAGCTTTCTTT
v_call: TRBV30
d_call: NA
j_call: TRBJ1-1
clone_size: few
cdr3_length: 13

cdr3_aa: CAWSQPGTPLREQYF
cdr3_nt: TGTGCCTGGAGTCAGCCAGGGACCCCCCTCAGGGAGCAGTACTTC
v_call: TRBV30
d_call: NA
j_call: TRBJ2-7
clone_size: NA
cdr3_length: 15

cdr3_aa: CAWSVRGQKLAKNIQYF
cdr3_nt: TGTGCCTGGAGTGTACGGGGACAGAAGCTAGCCAAAAACATTCAGTACTTC
v_call: TRBV30
d_call: TRBD1
j_call: TRBJ2-4
clone_size: few
cdr3_length: 17

cdr3_aa: CASSLSAATSYEQYF
cdr3_nt: TGCGCCAGCAGCTTGTCGGCAGCGACCTCCTACGAGCAGTACTTC
v_call: TRBV5-1
d_call: NA
j_call: TRBJ2-7
clone_size: few
cdr3_length: 15

cdr3_aa: CASSSALRELNEQFF
cdr3_nt: TGCGCCAGCAGCTCGGCCTTGCGGGAACTCAATGAGCAGTTCTTC
v_call: TRBV5-1
d_call: NA
j_call: TRBJ2-1
clone_size: NA
cdr3_length: 15

cdr3_aa: CAIRGDYNEQFF
cdr3_nt: TGTGCCATCAGGGGGGATTACAATGAGCAGTTCTTC
v_call: TRBV10-3
d_call: NA
j_call: TRBJ2-1
clone_size: many
cdr3_length: 12

cdr3_aa: CAISRGLPMNTEAFF
cdr3_nt: TGTGCCATCAGTCGTGGACTGCCCATGAACACTGAAGCTTTCTTT
v_call: TRBV10-3
d_call: NA
j_call: TRBJ1-1
clone_size: NA
cdr3_length: 15

cdr3_aa: CASSREGVPNTEAFF
cdr3_nt: TGCGCCAGCAGCCGGGAGGGGGTCCCGAACACTGAAGCTTTCTTT
v_call: TRBV5-1
d_call: NA
j_call: TRBJ1-1
clone_size: NA
cdr3_length: 15

cdr3_aa: CASSLGLGNEKLFF
cdr3_nt: TGTGCCAGCAGCTTAGGCCTGGGAAATGAAAAACTGTTTTTT
v_call: TRBV7-9
d_call: NA
j_call: TRBJ1-4
clone_size: NA
cdr3_length: 14

cdr3_aa: CASSSGLAQSYNEQFF
cdr3_nt: TGTGCCAGCAGCTCTGGACTAGCGCAATCCTACAATGAGCAGTTCTTC
v_call: TRBV7-2
d_call: TRBD2
j_call: TRBJ2-1
clone_size: NA
cdr3_length: 16

cdr3_aa: CASSLWRAGNTEAFF
cdr3_nt: TGTGCCAGCAGTTTATGGAGGGCAGGGAACACTGAAGCTTTCTTT
v_call: TRBV27
d_call: NA
j_call: TRBJ1-1
clone_size: NA
cdr3_length: 15

cdr3_aa: CASSLIQGTDTQYF
cdr3_nt: TGTGCCAGCAGTTTGATTCAGGGCACAGATACGCAGTATTTT
v_call: TRBV27
d_call: NA
j_call: TRBJ2-3
clone_size: NA
cdr3_length: 14

cdr3_aa: CASSLELTGNNEKLFF
cdr3_nt: TGCGCCAGCAGCTTGGAGCTGACAGGGAATAATGAAAAACTGTTTTTT
v_call: TRBV5-1
d_call: TRBD1
j_call: TRBJ1-4
clone_size: NA
cdr3_length: 16

cdr3_aa: CASRSPGAGTGNTIYF
cdr3_nt: TGCGCCAGCAGGTCCCCCGGGGCAGGCACTGGAAACACCATATATTTT
v_call: TRBV5-1
d_call: NA
j_call: TRBJ1-3
clone_size: NA
cdr3_length: 16

cdr3_aa: CASSHPGRHEQYF
cdr3_nt: TGTGCCAGTAGCCACCCCGGCAGACACGAGCAGTACTTC
v_call: TRBV19
d_call: NA
j_call: TRBJ2-7
clone_size: NA
cdr3_length: 13

cdr3_aa: CASRSPSRYNEQFF
cdr3_nt: TGTGCCTCCAGGTCCCCTAGCCGCTACAATGAGCAGTTCTTC
v_call: TRBV28
d_call: NA
j_call: TRBJ2-1
clone_size: NA
cdr3_length: 14

cdr3_aa: CASSEALAGPYEQYF
cdr3_nt: TGTGCCAGCAGTGAAGCTCTAGCGGGTCCCTACGAGCAGTACTTC
v_call: TRBV6-1
d_call: TRBD2
j_call: TRBJ2-7
clone_size: NA
cdr3_length: 15

cdr3_aa: CASSLTSGSSTDTQYF
cdr3_nt: TGTGCCAGTAGTTTGACTAGCGGCTCTAGCACAGATACGCAGTATTTT
v_call: TRBV19
d_call: TRBD2
j_call: TRBJ2-3
clone_size: NA
cdr3_length: 16

cdr3_aa: CASSPRPDSPLHF
cdr3_nt: TGTGCCAGCAGCCCCCGGCCCGATTCACCCCTCCACTTT
v_call: TRBV27
d_call: NA
j_call: TRBJ1-6
clone_size: NA
cdr3_length: 13

cdr3_aa: CASSLGRVSGYTF
cdr3_nt: TGTGCCAGCAGTTTAGGTCGGGTATCGGGCTACACCTTC
v_call: TRBV28
d_call: NA
j_call: TRBJ1-2
clone_size: NA
cdr3_length: 13

cdr3_aa: CASSFTTGPGANVLTF
cdr3_nt: TGTGCCAGCAGTTTTACTACAGGGCCTGGGGCCAACGTCCTGACTTTC
v_call: TRBV28
d_call: NA
j_call: TRBJ2-6
clone_size: NA
cdr3_length: 16

cdr3_aa: CASSERQGQGPQHF
cdr3_nt: TGTGCCAGCAGTGAAAGACAGGGCCAAGGGCCCCAGCATTTT
v_call: TRBV6-1
d_call: TRBD1
j_call: TRBJ1-5
clone_size: once
cdr3_length: 14

cdr3_aa: CSVEEMIERSRYEQYF
cdr3_nt: TGCAGCGTTGAAGAGATGATCGAGCGGTCCCGCTACGAGCAGTACTTC
v_call: TRBV29-1
d_call: NA
j_call: TRBJ2-7
clone_size: few
cdr3_length: 16

cdr3_aa: CASRVGLAGAGYEQYF
cdr3_nt: TGTGCCAGCAGGGTTGGCCTCGCAGGGGCGGGCTACGAGCAGTACTTC
v_call: TRBV28
d_call: NA
j_call: TRBJ2-7
clone_size: NA
cdr3_length: 16

cdr3_aa: CASSLMVHREQFF
cdr3_nt: TGTGCCAGCAGCTTGATGGTGCATAGGGAGCAGTTCTTC
v_call: TRBV5-8
d_call: NA
j_call: TRBJ2-1
clone_size: NA
cdr3_length: 13

cdr3_aa: CASSSLRLAGGEQYF
cdr3_nt: TGTGCCAGCAGCTCCCTGAGACTAGCGGGGGGCGAGCAGTACTTC
v_call: TRBV11-2
d_call: TRBD2
j_call: TRBJ2-7
clone_size: many
cdr3_length: 15

cdr3_aa: CASSPPVTRTYEQYF
cdr3_nt: TGTGCCAGCAGTCCACCGGTAACTAGGACCTACGAGCAGTACTTC
v_call: TRBV28
d_call: NA
j_call: TRBJ2-7
clone_size: NA
cdr3_length: 15

cdr3_aa: CASRSRTDINEKLFF
cdr3_nt: TGTGCCAGCAGGAGCAGGACAGACATCAATGAAAAACTGTTTTTT
v_call: TRBV28
d_call: NA
j_call: TRBJ1-4
clone_size: NA
cdr3_length: 15

cdr3_aa: CASSFRQGSSGNTIYF
cdr3_nt: TGTGCCAGCAGCTTCAGACAGGGCTCCAGTGGAAACACCATATATTTT
v_call: TRBV7-2
d_call: TRBD1
j_call: TRBJ1-3
clone_size: many
cdr3_length: 16

cdr3_aa: CATSRPRATTTGYTF
cdr3_nt: TGTGCCACCAGCAGACCGAGAGCCACGACAACTGGCTACACCTTC
v_call: TRBV15
d_call: NA
j_call: TRBJ1-2
clone_size: NA
cdr3_length: 15

cdr3_aa: CASSLIGVNIQYF
cdr3_nt: TGTGCCAGCAGTTTGATAGGCGTAAACATTCAGTACTTC
v_call: TRBV28
d_call: NA
j_call: TRBJ2-4
clone_size: NA
cdr3_length: 13

cdr3_aa: CASSPRGPNYGYTF
cdr3_nt: TGTGCCAGCAGCCCCAGGGGGCCTAACTATGGCTACACCTTC
v_call: TRBV5-4
d_call: TRBD1
j_call: TRBJ1-2
clone_size: NA
cdr3_length: 14

cdr3_aa: CASSAGPSTDTQYF
cdr3_nt: TGCGCCAGCAGCGCCGGCCCTAGCACAGATACGCAGTATTTT
v_call: TRBV5-1
d_call: NA
j_call: TRBJ2-3
clone_size: NA
cdr3_length: 14

cdr3_aa: CASHGTGNTVSYNEQFF
cdr3_nt: TGCGCCAGCCATGGGACAGGTAATACCGTCTCATACAATGAGCAGTTCTTC
v_call: TRBV5-1
d_call: TRBD1
j_call: TRBJ2-1
clone_size: once
cdr3_length: 17

cdr3_aa: CASSFNPSGPNYGYTF
cdr3_nt: TGTGCCAGCAGTTTCAACCCCTCCGGCCCTAACTATGGCTACACCTTC
v_call: TRBV28
d_call: NA
j_call: TRBJ1-2
clone_size: NA
cdr3_length: 16

cdr3_aa: CASRPDRVDEKLFF
cdr3_nt: TGTGCCAGCCGACCGGACAGGGTGGACGAAAAACTGTTTTTT
v_call: TRBV5-4
d_call: TRBD1
j_call: TRBJ1-4
clone_size: NA
cdr3_length: 14

cdr3_aa: CSPTRDEQFF
cdr3_nt: TGCAGTCCGACGAGGGATGAGCAGTTCTTC
v_call: TRBV20-1
d_call: NA
j_call: TRBJ2-1
clone_size: once
cdr3_length: 10

cdr3_aa: CASSLSPTGWNYGYTF
cdr3_nt: TGTGCCAGCAGCTTGAGTCCGACAGGGTGGAACTATGGCTACACCTTC
v_call: TRBV5-5
d_call: TRBD1
j_call: TRBJ1-2
clone_size: NA
cdr3_length: 16

cdr3_aa: CSARASYLEETQYF
cdr3_nt: TGCAGCGCCCGGGCGAGCTATTTGGAAGAGACCCAGTACTTC
v_call: TRBV29-1
d_call: NA
j_call: TRBJ2-5
clone_size: NA
cdr3_length: 14

cdr3_aa: CASSSGTSGSWADTQYF
cdr3_nt: TGCGCCAGCAGCTCTGGGACTAGCGGGAGTTGGGCAGATACGCAGTATTTT
v_call: TRBV4-1
d_call: TRBD2
j_call: TRBJ2-3
clone_size: many
cdr3_length: 17

cdr3_aa: CASSPGGTGGYEQYF
cdr3_nt: TGTGCCAGCTCACCAGGCGGGACAGGTGGATACGAGCAGTACTTC
v_call: TRBV18
d_call: TRBD1
j_call: TRBJ2-7
clone_size: once
cdr3_length: 15

cdr3_aa: CASSLVRTGNDEQFF
cdr3_nt: TGTGCCAGCAGTCTCGTCCGGACAGGGAACGATGAGCAGTTCTTC
v_call: TRBV6-1
d_call: TRBD1
j_call: TRBJ2-1
clone_size: once
cdr3_length: 15

cdr3_aa: CASGWGTSGTYEQYF
cdr3_nt: TGTGCCAGCGGCTGGGGGACTAGCGGGACCTACGAGCAGTACTTC
v_call: TRBV7-2
d_call: TRBD2
j_call: TRBJ2-7
clone_size: NA
cdr3_length: 15

cdr3_aa: CASSYSGRAGELFF
cdr3_nt: TGTGCCAGCAGTTATAGCGGGAGGGCCGGGGAGCTGTTTTTT
v_call: TRBV28
d_call: TRBD2
j_call: TRBJ2-2
clone_size: NA
cdr3_length: 14

cdr3_aa: CASSSAPRDEQYF
cdr3_nt: TGTGCCAGCAGCTCCGCGCCACGGGACGAGCAGTACTTC
v_call: TRBV7-3
d_call: NA
j_call: TRBJ2-7
clone_size: NA
cdr3_length: 13

cdr3_aa: CASSPRLAGDYEQYF
cdr3_nt: TGTGCCAGCAGCCCCAGGCTAGCGGGAGACTACGAGCAGTACTTC
v_call: TRBV4-2
d_call: TRBD2
j_call: TRBJ2-7
clone_size: NA
cdr3_length: 15

cdr3_aa: CASRSEADFPYEQYF
cdr3_nt: TGTGCCAGCAGGTCAGAAGCGGACTTCCCCTACGAGCAGTACTTC
v_call: TRBV6-1
d_call: NA
j_call: TRBJ2-7
clone_size: NA
cdr3_length: 15

cdr3_aa: CASSPTGPDTQYF
cdr3_nt: TGTGCCAGCAGCCCTACCGGACCAGATACGCAGTATTTT
v_call: TRBV7-2
d_call: NA
j_call: TRBJ2-3
clone_size: NA
cdr3_length: 13

cdr3_aa: CASSAHRDVNTEAFF
cdr3_nt: TGTGCCAGCAGCGCCCACAGGGACGTCAACACTGAAGCTTTCTTT
v_call: TRBV28
d_call: NA
j_call: TRBJ1-1
clone_size: NA
cdr3_length: 15

cdr3_aa: CASSIVGDRGYEQYF
cdr3_nt: TGTGCCAGTAGTATAGTTGGGGACAGGGGATACGAGCAGTACTTC
v_call: TRBV19
d_call: TRBD1
j_call: TRBJ2-7
clone_size: NA
cdr3_length: 15

cdr3_aa: CASSLSLGDTGELFF
cdr3_nt: TGCGCCAGCAGCTTGTCTCTAGGAGACACCGGGGAGCTGTTTTTT
v_call: TRBV5-1
d_call: NA
j_call: TRBJ2-2
clone_size: once
cdr3_length: 15

cdr3_aa: CASSEYGTGVGYTF
cdr3_nt: TGTGCCAGCAGTGAATATGGGACAGGGGTAGGCTACACCTTC
v_call: TRBV25-1
d_call: TRBD1
j_call: TRBJ1-2
clone_size: once
cdr3_length: 14

cdr3_aa: CASSTGLNTEAFF
cdr3_nt: TGTGCCAGCTCGACGGGGCTGAACACTGAAGCTTTCTTT
v_call: TRBV19
d_call: NA
j_call: TRBJ1-1
clone_size: few
cdr3_length: 13

cdr3_aa: CASSQRSLRAEAFF
cdr3_nt: TGTGCCAGCAGCCAGCGGAGCCTTCGGGCTGAAGCTTTCTTT
v_call: TRBV7-2
d_call: NA
j_call: TRBJ1-1
clone_size: once
cdr3_length: 14

cdr3_aa: CASSLVGGTSYEQYF
cdr3_nt: TGCGCCAGCAGCTTGGTGGGCGGGACCTCCTACGAGCAGTACTTC
v_call: TRBV5-1
d_call: NA
j_call: TRBJ2-7
clone_size: once
cdr3_length: 15

cdr3_aa: CAISESGDSQWDTQYF
cdr3_nt: TGTGCCATCAGTGAGTCGGGTGATAGTCAGTGGGATACGCAGTATTTT
v_call: TRBV10-3
d_call: NA
j_call: TRBJ2-3
clone_size: NA
cdr3_length: 16

cdr3_aa: CASSQGLAPDYEQYF
cdr3_nt: TGCGCCAGCAGCCAGGGACTAGCTCCAGACTACGAGCAGTACTTC
v_call: TRBV4-1
d_call: TRBD2
j_call: TRBJ2-7
clone_size: NA
cdr3_length: 15

cdr3_aa: CASSLAGLGTDTQYF
cdr3_nt: TGTGCCAGCAGTTTGGCAGGGCTAGGCACAGATACGCAGTATTTT
v_call: TRBV6-5
d_call: NA
j_call: TRBJ2-3
clone_size: NA
cdr3_length: 15

cdr3_aa: CASSDPGQVGNQPQHF
cdr3_nt: TGTGCCAGCAGTGACCCGGGACAGGTAGGCAATCAGCCCCAGCATTTT
v_call: TRBV6-4
d_call: TRBD1
j_call: TRBJ1-5
clone_size: NA
cdr3_length: 16